This T cell receptor beta chain is from a study of T cells in localized non-small cell lung cancer. Sequencing used immunoSEQ multiplex PCR; TCRdb keeps in-frame clones, though not all of them. The data show 10,000 to 15,000 clones, with roughly 84% seen just once and about three fifths held by the top ten. CDR1 and CDR2 (germline): SGHAT, FQNNGV. V trimming: 4 bases; J trimming: 2 bases; junction bases outside the gene matches: 8. CDR3 size: 15 residues. This clonotype was sampled from a male donor aged 60 or older with stage III lung adenocarcinoma. The chain links TRBV11-2 to TRBJ2-7; 7 nucleotides line up with TRBD1. Sequences were derived from peripheral blood, sampled before any cancer treatment. CDR3 nucleotides: TGTGCCAGCAGCTCCGCCGCAGGGGGAACCTACGAGCAGTACTTC. It specifies CASSSAAGGTYEQYF.